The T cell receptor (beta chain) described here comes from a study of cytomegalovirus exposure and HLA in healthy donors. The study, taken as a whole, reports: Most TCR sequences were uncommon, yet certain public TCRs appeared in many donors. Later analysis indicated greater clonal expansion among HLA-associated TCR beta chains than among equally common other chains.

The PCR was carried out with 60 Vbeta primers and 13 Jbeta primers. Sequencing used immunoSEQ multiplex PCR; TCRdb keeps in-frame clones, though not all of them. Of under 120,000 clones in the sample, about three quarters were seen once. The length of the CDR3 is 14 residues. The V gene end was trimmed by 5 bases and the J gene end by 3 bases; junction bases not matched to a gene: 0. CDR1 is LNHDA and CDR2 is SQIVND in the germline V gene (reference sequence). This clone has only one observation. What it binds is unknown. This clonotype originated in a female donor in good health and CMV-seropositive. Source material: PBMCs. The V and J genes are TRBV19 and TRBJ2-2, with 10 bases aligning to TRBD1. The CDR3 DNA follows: TGTGCCAGTAGTGGACAGGGGGACACCGGGGAGCTGTTTTTT. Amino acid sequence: CASSGQGDTGELFF.